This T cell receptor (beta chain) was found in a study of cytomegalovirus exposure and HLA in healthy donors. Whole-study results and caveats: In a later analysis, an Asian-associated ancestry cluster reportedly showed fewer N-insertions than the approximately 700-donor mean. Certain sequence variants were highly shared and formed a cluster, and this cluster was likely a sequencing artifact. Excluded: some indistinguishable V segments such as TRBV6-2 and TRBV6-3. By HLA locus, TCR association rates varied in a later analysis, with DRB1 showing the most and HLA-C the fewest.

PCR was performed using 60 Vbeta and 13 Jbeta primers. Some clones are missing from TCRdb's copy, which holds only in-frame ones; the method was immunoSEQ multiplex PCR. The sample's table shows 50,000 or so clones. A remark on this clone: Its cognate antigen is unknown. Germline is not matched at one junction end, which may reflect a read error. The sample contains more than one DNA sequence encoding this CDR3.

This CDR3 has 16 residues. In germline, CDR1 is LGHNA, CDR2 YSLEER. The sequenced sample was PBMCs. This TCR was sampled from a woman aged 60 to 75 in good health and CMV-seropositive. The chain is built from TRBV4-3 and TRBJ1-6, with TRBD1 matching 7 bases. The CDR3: CASSQARDSYNSPLHF. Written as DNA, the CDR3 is TGCGCCAGCAGCCAAGCCCGGGACAGCTATAATTCACCCCTACACTTT.